Described below is a single TCR beta chain sequence and its context. The target antigen is unknown. The source of the sample is a study of OX40 agonist ivuxolimab in advanced cancers. Study-level points and caveats: Expanded clones belonging to CD8+ T cells outnumbered, on average, those of CD4+. Antigen specificity remained undetermined for the expanded peripheral T cells. Dosing at 0.1 to 3.0 mg/kg was accompanied by clonal expansion of CD4+ and CD8+ blood T cells by week 6.

TCRdb's copy holds only in-frame clones and misses some; the assay was immunoSEQ multiplex PCR. The table shows some 100,000 clones, with less than 95% occurring only once. The source material was CD4+ or CD8+ T cells sorted from blood, sampled in a trial of the OX40 agonist ivuxolimab. This TCR was sampled from an adult with an advanced solid tumor such as melanoma, head and neck, liver or kidney cancer.

As DNA, the CDR3 is TGTGCCAGCAGTGAAGCGCTTCTGAAGGGGGGGACCCAGTACTTC. Translating gives CASSEALLKGGTQYF. The chain has TRBV6-1 and TRBJ2-5; the D gene could be TRBD1 or TRBD2 (6 bases each). The length of the CDR3 is 15 residues. The germline V and J ends were trimmed by 0 bases and 7 bases, with 15 bases remaining between them. Germline V lookup: CDR1 MNHNS, CDR2 SASEGT.